This record concerns one TCR beta chain sequence. Through a sample-barcoded 5' primer and a J-beta primer mix, a second PCR was run for about 6 to 11 cycles. One entry per CDR3 protein results from TCRdb running MiXCR on the 5' RACE reads. The table includes some 760,000 distinct CDR3 sequences, 20% to 30% detected once. The V end lost 6 bases, the J end lost 13 bases, and 27 bases lay between the germline ends. This CDR3 is built from 15 residues. Germline V CDR1 and CDR2: MDHEN, SYDVKM. This specimen comes from a study of blood T cells in healthy people across ages. These records were also assigned to another study, of T cells of mothers and their children.

The gene calls are TRBV28 and TRBJ2-5; D is perhaps TRBD2 (7 bases). The TCR comes from a boy aged 5-17 years in good health. Input material: blood. The CDR3 DNA is TGTGCCAGCAGCTTAATCCAGGTATCGGGGGGCGAGCGGTACTTC. Translation gives CASSLIQVSGGERYF. The full variable domain, with the rest looked up from reference TRBV28 and TRBJ2-5, is DVKVTQSSRYLVKRTGEKVFLECVQDMDHENMFWYRQDPGLGLRLIYFSYDVKMKEKGDIPEGYSVSREKKERFSLILESASTNQTSMYLCASSLIQVSGGERYFGPGTRLLVL.